The clone carrying this T cell receptor (beta chain) was detected many times. Its antigen remains unidentified. These data originate in a study of neurological immune-mediated disorders. Looked up from germline, CDR1 is MNHEY and CDR2 is SVGAGI. The ends were cut back, 8 bases at V and 5 bases at J, with 10 bases in the middle. CDR3 length: 12 residues. Over 200 million TCR-beta sequences from 15-18 subjects were obtained in each sequencing run. MiXCR, applied by TCRdb to the 5' RACE reads, yields one record per CDR3 protein. The profile covers 65,000 to 90,000 distinct CDR3 sequences, with approximately 10% appearing a single time and 1.8% taken by the ten largest. Healthy control samples came from blood bank volunteers in Maryland, USA. Study-wide points: Sharing of CDR3 amino acid sequences among expanded clones across subjects was absent, suggesting private repertoires in all groups.

This TCR was sampled from a man aged 40-49 years in good health. The J gene is TRBJ2-1, the V gene TRBV6-5, with D possibly being TRBD1 (6 bases). Sequenced material: PBMCs. The CDR3 DNA is TGTGCCAGCCGGACAGTAAACAATGAGCAGTTCTTC. Translated, it gives CASRTVNNEQFF.